These 21 T cell receptor beta chains were all obtained from the same sample, sequenced in a study of technical replicates of blood from a handful of donors. Sequenced by immunoSEQ multiplex PCR; TCRdb stores in-frame clones only, minus some. The data contain about 75,000 clones, 95% to 98% of them singletons. The sequenced material came from T cells isolated from PBMCs. Every receptor here comes from a human donor in good health.

The chain has TRBV4-3 and TRBJ1-1, with a weak D call TRBD1 (6 bases). The CDR3 runs 16 residues. V dropped 4 bases and J dropped 1 base, with 16 bases sitting between them. Germline CDR1 is LGHNA and CDR2 is YSLEER. The CDR3 loop is CASSLGLQGTNTEAFF. For the CDR3, the DNA is TGCGCCAGCAGCCTAGGGCTCCAGGGGACGAACACTGAAGCTTTCTTT.

This rearrangement joins TRBV19 to TRBJ1-1, with D possibly being TRBD1 (5 bases). V dropped 5 bases and J dropped 4 bases, with 14 bases sitting between them. The length of the CDR3 is 14 residues. From germline, CDR1 is LNHDA and CDR2 SQIVND (reference sequence). CDR3 sequence: CASSPRGGATEAFF. As DNA, the CDR3 is TGTGCCAGTAGTCCGCGGGGGGGAGCCACTGAAGCTTTCTTT.

V gene TRBV28 combines with J gene TRBJ2-7; D is possibly TRBD1 (6 bases). CDR1 and CDR2 from the germline V gene are MDHEN and SYDVKM. Trimming pared 6 bases from V and 1 base from J, leaving 13 bases between. This CDR3 spans 14 amino acids. The CDR3 DNA sequence: TGTGCCAGCAGCAACCAGGGGAAATCCTACGAGCAGTACTTC. It specifies CASSNQGKSYEQYF.

This clone appeared a few times. This rearrangement joins TRBV12-5 to TRBJ2-2, with TRBD1 identical over 10 bases. Per the germline V gene, CDR1 is LGHNT and CDR2 is FRNRAP. The trim removed 5 bases at V and 4 bases at J, leaving 16 bases unmatched. This CDR3 contains 19 residues. This chain's CDR3 is CASGPGKAGTGESTGELFF. The CDR3 nucleotides read TGTGCTAGTGGTCCCGGGAAGGCCGGGACAGGGGAGAGCACCGGGGAGCTGTTTTTT.

The V gene is TRBV19, the J gene TRBJ1-1, with D maybe TRBD1 (6 bases). This CDR3 has 13 residues. Germline CDR1 is LNHDA and CDR2 is SQIVND (reference sequence). V was trimmed by 8 bases and J by 2 bases, leaving 12 bases between them. Here the CDR3 DNA reads TGTGCCAGTGCCGCAGGGGCCAACACTGAAGCTTTCTTT. Translated, it gives CASAAGANTEAFF.

This chain joins TRBV7-9 and TRBJ2-7; the D gene is possibly TRBD1 (5 bases). V was trimmed by 5 bases and J by 0 bases, leaving 11 bases between them. Germline V gene data show CDR1 as SEHNR and CDR2 as FQNEAQ (reference sequence). The CDR3 loop spans 14 amino acids. The CDR3 loop is CASSPPTASYEQYF. In DNA, the CDR3 is TGTGCCAGCAGCCCGCCGACAGCCTCCTACGAGCAGTACTTC. The full variable domain, completed using reference TRBV7-9 and TRBJ2-7, is DTGVSQNPRHKITKRGQNVTFRCDPISEHNRLYWYRQTLGQGPEFLTYFQNEAQLEKSRLLSDRFSAERPKGSFSTLEIQRTEQGDSAMYLCASSPPTASYEQYFGPGTRLTVT.

Remarks on this clone: Different DNA sequences within this sample yield the same CDR3. The chain links TRBV9 to TRBJ2-7; D is unclear. CDR1 SGDLS and CDR2 YYNGEE come from the germline V gene. The CDR3 is 14 residues long. V dropped 0 bases and J dropped 0 bases, with 7 bases sitting between them. CDR3 in DNA: TGTGCCAGCAGCGTAGGACGGAGCTCCTACGAGCAGTACTTC. Translating gives CASSVGRSSYEQYF.

This chain joins TRBV21-1 and TRBJ2-5; the D call TRBD2 from the table was never checked on the DNA. TRBV21-1 is listed as a pseudogene. CDR3 length: 15 amino acids. The CDR3 DNA reads as TGTGCCAGCAGCAAAGAGCAGCGGAGGGGAGAGACCCAGTACTTC. It is translated as CASSKEQRRGETQYF.

The chain employs TRBV18 and TRBJ2-7; 10 bases line up with TRBD1. The CDR3 spans 14 residues. Germline CDR1 is KGHSH and CDR2 is LQKENI. With V trimmed by 5 bases and J by 4 bases, 5 bases remained unmatched. The CDR3 DNA sequence: TGTGCCAGCTCAGCCGGGACAGGGGCTTACGAGCAGTACTTC. Translation: CASSAGTGAYEQYF.

This chain links TRBV29-1 with TRBJ1-2; TRBD1 aligns across 10 bases. The CDR3 is made up of 14 amino acids. The J segment lost 7 bases and the V segment lost 4 bases, leaving 9 bases of the junction unmatched. Germline CDR1 is SQVTM and CDR2 is ANQGSEA. The CDR3 coding sequence is TGCAGCGTTGCCGGACGGACAGGGGGATCTGGCTACACCTTC. It codes for CSVAGRTGGSGYTF.

This chain joins TRBV4-2 and TRBJ2-1; D call uncertain. The CDR3 runs to 14 residues. CDR1 is LGHNA, CDR2 YNFKEQ, per germline. With 0 bases removed from V and 6 bases from J, the gap between germline ends came to 9 bases. CDR3 protein: CASSQDLSGNEQFF. CDR3 DNA sequence: TGTGCCAGCAGCCAAGACCTTAGTGGCAATGAGCAGTTCTTC.

V is TRBV7-2 and J is TRBJ2-5, with TRBD2 matching over 9 bases. The CDR3 contains 15 residues. After removal of 2 bases from V and 3 bases from J, the junction contained 4 bases not matched to a gene. Germline lookup yields CDR1 SGHTA and CDR2 FQGNSA. The CDR3 nucleotides read TGTGCCAGCAGCTTAATAAGACTAGCGGAAGAGACCCAGTACTTC. This translates into CASSLIRLAEETQYF. Full variable domain (rest looked up from reference TRBV7-2 and TRBJ2-5): GAGVSQSPSNKVTEKGKDVELRCDPISGHTALYWYRQSLGQGLEFLIYFQGNSAPDKSGLPSDRFSAERTGGSVSTLTIQRTQQEDSAVYLCASSLIRLAEETQYFGPGTRLLVL.

This chain uses TRBV4-2 with TRBJ2-7, with TRBD1 as a possible D gene (5 bases). The V end lost 0 bases, the J end lost 3 bases, and 9 bases lay between the germline ends. The CDR3 totals 14 residues. Germline CDR1 reads LGHNA; CDR2 reads YNFKEQ. CDR3 sequence (DNA): TGTGCCAGCAGCCAAGATGGTCAGGGCTACGAGCAGTACTTC. Protein: CASSQDGQGYEQYF.

This clone was observed once. This chain uses TRBV9 with TRBJ1-2; D may be TRBD1 (6 bases). The ends were cut back, 7 bases at V and 6 bases at J, with 19 bases in the middle. Looked up from germline, CDR1 is SGDLS and CDR2 is YYNGEE. CDR3 length: 14 amino acids. Written as DNA, the CDR3 is TGTGCCAGCGCTACGTATGATGGGGGCAATGGCTACACCTTC. Translation gives CASATYDGGNGYTF.

This clone was counted a single time. The V call is TRBV5-1, the J call TRBJ2-1, with D possibly being TRBD1 (6 bases). Germline CDR1 is SGHRS and CDR2 is YFSETQ. Trimming left V 1 base short and J 8 bases short, with 16 bases between. CDR3 size: 15 residues. The CDR3 DNA follows: TGCGCCAGCAGCTTGTCTCAGGGGACCAGGTATGAGCAGTTCTTC. Translation: CASSLSQGTRYEQFF.

The chain combines TRBV13 with TRBJ2-3; a possible D gene is TRBD2 (5 bases). CDR3 length: 16 amino acids. Trimming cost V 5 bases and J 2 bases, with 17 bases left between them. The germline V gene has CDR1 PRHDT and CDR2 FYEKMQ (reference sequence). The CDR3 sequence: CASSPPDGVYTDTQYF. Written as DNA, the CDR3 is TGTGCCAGCAGCCCACCGGACGGGGTGTACACAGATACGCAGTATTTT. The complete variable domain, with remaining parts taken from reference TRBV13 and TRBJ2-3, reads AAGVIQSPRHLIKEKRETATLKCYPIPRHDTVYWYQQGPGQDPQFLISFYEKMQSDKGSIPDRFSAQQFSDYHSELNMSSLELGDSALYFCASSPPDGVYTDTQYFGPGTRLTVL.

The sample holds one count of this clone. DNA for the CDR3: TGTGCCAGCGATTCGGGGTTAACTGAAGCTTTCTTT. It encodes CASDSGLTEAFF. V and J are TRBV2 and TRBJ1-1; no reliable D call. Per the germline V gene, CDR1 is SNHLY and CDR2 is FYNNEI. The CDR3 covers 12 residues. The V and J ends lost 8 bases and 5 bases respectively, with 12 bases between them.

This sequence joins TRBV13 and TRBJ2-6; 11 positions match TRBD1. Germline trimming cut 5 bases from V and 2 bases from J; bases unmatched to any gene: 11. CDR1 is PRHDT and CDR2 is FYEKMQ in the germline V gene (reference sequence). This CDR3 comprises 19 residues. CDR3 loop: CASSQPHGTGGPGANVLTF. The CDR3 coding sequence is TGTGCCAGCAGCCAACCCCACGGGACAGGGGGTCCTGGGGCCAACGTCCTGACTTTC.

J is TRBJ2-5 and V is TRBV29-1; D gene unclear. The germline V and J ends were trimmed by 3 bases and 5 bases, with 10 bases remaining between them. Germline assignment: CDR1 SQVTM and CDR2 ANQGSEA. This CDR3 has 12 residues. The CDR3, as DNA: TGCAGCGTTGATCCAGCCGGGGAGACCCAGTACTTC. It translates to CSVDPAGETQYF.

The chain joins TRBV4-2 to TRBJ2-7; the D is unclear. Trimming stripped 0 bases from V and 7 bases from J, with 4 bases between. The germline CDR1 and CDR2 sequences are LGHNA and YNFKEQ. The CDR3 covers 11 residues. CDR3 coding DNA: TGTGCCAGCAGCCAAGACAGGGAGCAGTACTTC. This gives the protein CASSQDREQYF.

The V and J genes are TRBV19 and TRBJ2-2; a possible D gene is TRBD2 (6 bases). The germline V and J ends were trimmed by 9 bases and 0 bases, with 17 bases remaining between them. The germline gives CDR1 LNHDA, CDR2 SQIVND (reference sequence). The CDR3 is 16 residues long. The CDR3 is CASCTSHASNTGELFF. CDR3 DNA sequence: TGTGCCAGCTGTACTAGCCACGCCTCGAACACCGGGGAGCTGTTTTTT.